The clone carrying this T cell receptor beta chain was seen only once. As the CDR3 is not closed by the conserved phenylalanine or tryptophan, this likely results from a read error. The library came from three nested PCR rounds adapted from ARM-PCR protocols. MiXCR was run by TCRdb on the multiplex PCR reads, yielding one entry per CDR3 protein. Here the sample spans around 80,000 distinct CDR3 sequences, 76% being singletons. This CDR3 contains 16 residues. Germline lookup yields CDR1 MGHRA and CDR2 YSYEKL. The data originate from a study of tumor and adjacent non-tumor tissue in lung cancer. No cell sorting was done before RNA was extracted from the tissue. Distant lung tissue was collected more than 3 cm away from the tumor edge.

Material: distant non-tumor lung tissue. This clonotype was obtained from a man in his 70s with non-small cell lung cancer. V gene TRBV4-1 combines with J gene TRBJ2-7, with 11 bases identical to TRBD2. This chain's CDR3 is CDSSPTLAGEGDEQYL. For the CDR3, the DNA is TGCGACAGCAGCCCGACACTAGCGGGAGAGGGGGACGAGCAGTACCTC.